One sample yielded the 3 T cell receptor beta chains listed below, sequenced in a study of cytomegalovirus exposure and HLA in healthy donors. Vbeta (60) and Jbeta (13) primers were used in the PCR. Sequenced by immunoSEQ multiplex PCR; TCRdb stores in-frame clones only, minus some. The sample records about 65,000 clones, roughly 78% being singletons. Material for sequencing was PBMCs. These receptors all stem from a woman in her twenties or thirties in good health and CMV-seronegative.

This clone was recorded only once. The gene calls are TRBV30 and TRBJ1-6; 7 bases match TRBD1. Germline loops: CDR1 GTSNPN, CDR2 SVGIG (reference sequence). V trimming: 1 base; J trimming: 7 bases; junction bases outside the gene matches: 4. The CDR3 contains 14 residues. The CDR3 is CAWSESRGNSPLHF. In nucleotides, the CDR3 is TGTGCCTGGAGTGAATCCAGGGGGAATTCACCCCTCCACTTT.

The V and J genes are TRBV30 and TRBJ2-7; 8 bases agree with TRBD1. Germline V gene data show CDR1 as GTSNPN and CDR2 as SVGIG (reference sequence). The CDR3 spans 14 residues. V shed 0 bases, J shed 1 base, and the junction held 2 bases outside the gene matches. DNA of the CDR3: TGTGCCTGGAGTGTAGGACAGGGATCCTACGAGCAGTACTTC. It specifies CAWSVGQGSYEQYF.

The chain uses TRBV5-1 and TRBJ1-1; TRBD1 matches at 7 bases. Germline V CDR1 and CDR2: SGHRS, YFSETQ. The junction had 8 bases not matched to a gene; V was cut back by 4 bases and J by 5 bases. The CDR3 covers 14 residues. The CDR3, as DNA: TGCGCCAGCAGCCAAGACAGGGCGGGGACTGAAGCTTTCTTT. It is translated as CASSQDRAGTEAFF.